This T cell receptor (beta chain) was sequenced during a study of shared clonotypes between healthy human individuals. Study-level findings and limits: Investigators collected only blood, and repertoires in tissues likely differ.

There were only Caucasian adults among the donors, and all lived in Nashville, Tennessee. Remarks on this clone: Its antigen remains unknown.

The ends lost 4 bases at V and 6 bases at J; junction bases unmatched: 24. This CDR3 is 21 amino acids long. Germline values: CDR1 SNHLY, CDR2 FYNNEI. Several immunoSEQ 96-well plates shared each subset's DNA, each plate a replicate. The assay was immunoSEQ multiplex PCR, and TCRdb's table has in-frame clones only and misses some. The table lists some 2.3 million clones, 90% to 95% of them singletons. This receptor was obtained from a man between 18 and 35 years old in good health. Some clones in this sample may be carry-over from other donors' samples. Material: naive CD4+ T cells from PBMCs. Subset in this sample: CD45RA+ positively selected. The chain uses TRBV2 and TRBJ2-2, with 9 bases lining up with TRBD2. The DNA of the CDR3 is TGTGCCAGCAGTGTTCGGAGGGGCTCGGCTAGCGGGACCACCCGGGCCGGGGAGCTGTTTTTT. Its protein is CASSVRRGSASGTTRAGELFF.